A selection of T cell receptor beta chains follows, all from one sample in a study of blood T cell repertoires in COVID-19. TCRdb's table, derived via immunoSEQ multiplex PCR, lists solely in-frame clones and lacks some. The table has over 250,000 clones, nearly 90% seen once. The source material was peripheral blood. The receptors here all came from a woman aged 25 to 45 with acute or convalescent COVID-19. Each CDR3 is given with its conserved first and last residue. Fields, in order: D gene, clone size, V gene, J gene, CDR3 DNA, CDR3 protein. A D gene is named only where the DNA matches it firmly. Some rows have no size entry. The others give once, few or many, or a class for an expanded clone.

D: TRBD1
size: once
V: TRBV4-3
J: TRBJ1-1
DNA: TGCGCCAGCAGCCAAGATTCGGACAGGGTAAACACTGAAGCTTTCTTT
CDR3: CASSQDSDRVNTEAFF

D: .
size: once
V: TRBV30
J: TRBJ2-7
DNA: TGTGCCTGGGGGTACTTACGTGAGCAGTACTTC
CDR3: CAWGYLREQYF

D: .
size: .
V: TRBV11-3
J: TRBJ2-5
DNA: TGTGCCAGCAGCTTTGCCCTCAGTGAGACCCAGTACTTC
CDR3: CASSFALSETQYF

D: .
size: once
V: TRBV7-9
J: TRBJ2-1
DNA: TGTGCCAGCAGCTTTACGAGCAATGAGCAGTTCTTC
CDR3: CASSFTSNEQFF

D: TRBD1
size: few
V: TRBV6-2/TRBV6-3
J: TRBJ1-3
DNA: TGTGCCAGCAGTTACCCGGGACAGGCTGGAAACACCATATATTTT
CDR3: CASSYPGQAGNTIYF

D: TRBD1
size: .
V: TRBV30
J: TRBJ2-5
DNA: TGTGCCTGGAGGGGGGACAGGGGGTTAGAGACCCAGTACTTC
CDR3: CAWRGDRGLETQYF

D: TRBD1
size: .
V: TRBV2
J: TRBJ1-2
DNA: TGTGCCAGCAGTGAAGCGGAGGGACAGGGGGAGGGCTACACCTTC
CDR3: CASSEAEGQGEGYTF

D: .
size: .
V: TRBV7-9
J: TRBJ1-2
DNA: TGTGCCAGCAGCCCTCCCGAGAGGCCAGCTAACTATGGCTACACCTTC
CDR3: CASSPPERPANYGYTF

D: TRBD1
size: .
V: TRBV12-5
J: TRBJ2-2
DNA: TGTGCTAGTGGTTCCAGCCAGGGGGCGCGCACCGGGGAGCTGTTTTTT
CDR3: CASGSSQGARTGELFF

D: TRBD1
size: .
V: TRBV6-5
J: TRBJ2-7
DNA: TGTGCCAGCAGTTTCACCGGGACAGGGACCCATAACGAGCAGTACTTC
CDR3: CASSFTGTGTHNEQYF

D: TRBD1
size: .
V: TRBV27
J: TRBJ1-4
DNA: TGTGCCAGCAGTAGACAGGGTGGGGAAAAACTGTTTTTT
CDR3: CASSRQGGEKLFF

D: .
size: .
V: TRBV25-1
J: TRBJ1-3
DNA: TGTGCCAGCAGTGAACGGGGGATCGGAAACACCATATATTTT
CDR3: CASSERGIGNTIYF

D: TRBD1
size: .
V: TRBV24-1
J: TRBJ2-1
DNA: TGTGCCACCAGTGATTCCCAGGGGGCCCGCTCTTGGAGCAACTCCTACAATGAGCAGTTCTTC
CDR3: CATSDSQGARSWSNSYNEQFF

D: .
size: .
V: TRBV2
J: TRBJ1-6
DNA: TGTGCCAGCAGACAGTCCAATAATTCACCCCTCCACTTT
CDR3: CASRQSNNSPLHF

D: TRBD2
size: .
V: TRBV7-2
J: TRBJ2-7
DNA: TGTGCCAGCAGCTCCCGGCCCGGGACTAGCGGGAGTAGTAAGTACTTC
CDR3: CASSSRPGTSGSSKYF

D: TRBD2
size: .
V: TRBV5-5
J: TRBJ2-1
DNA: TGTGCCAGCAGCGGGACTAGCGGGAGGAACAATGAGCAGTTCTTC
CDR3: CASSGTSGRNNEQFF

D: .
size: .
V: TRBV4-3
J: TRBJ1-1
DNA: TGCGCCAGCAGCCATGGGGGGGGTTCCGAAGGTTTCTTT
CDR3: CASSHGGGSEGFF

D: TRBD1
size: .
V: TRBV4-1
J: TRBJ2-3
DNA: TGCGCCAGCAGCCAAGTGAAGGGAAACAGGGGCCAACCAACCACAGATACGCAGTATTTT
CDR3: CASSQVKGNRGQPTTDTQYF

D: .
size: .
V: TRBV30
J: TRBJ2-1
DNA: TGTGCCTGGAACTACGACAATGAGCAGTTCTTC
CDR3: CAWNYDNEQFF

D: TRBD2
size: .
V: TRBV4-1
J: TRBJ2-7
DNA: TGCGCCAGCAGCCAAGCGGGTGCTAGCGGGACGGTCTACGAGCAGTACTTC
CDR3: CASSQAGASGTVYEQYF

D: .
size: .
V: TRBV7-2
J: TRBJ2-5
DNA: TGTGCCAGCAGCTTAGGGGGAGGAAGAGGGGAGACCCAGTACTTC
CDR3: CASSLGGGRGETQYF

D: TRBD2
size: .
V: TRBV5-1
J: TRBJ2-6
DNA: TGCGCCAGCAGCGGCCGGACTAGCGGGAGTCCCCAGGGTGGGGCCAACGTCCTGACTTTC
CDR3: CASSGRTSGSPQGGANVLTF

D: .
size: .
V: TRBV9
J: TRBJ1-3
DNA: TGTGCCAGCAGCGCCAAGGGGCTCGACTCTGGAAACACCATATATTTT
CDR3: CASSAKGLDSGNTIYF

D: .
size: .
V: TRBV2
J: TRBJ1-2
DNA: TGTGCCGGGGACACAGGTGTCTATGGCTACACCTTC
CDR3: CAGDTGVYGYTF

D: TRBD1
size: .
V: TRBV12-5
J: TRBJ1-5
DNA: TGTGCTAGTGGTCTGACAGGGACAAATCAGCCCCAGCATTTT
CDR3: CASGLTGTNQPQHF

D: .
size: .
V: TRBV29-1
J: TRBJ2-1
DNA: TGTTCCATGGGACGCGGGACCCAGTACAATGAGCAGTTCTTC
CDR3: CSMGRGTQYNEQFF

D: TRBD2
size: few
V: TRBV11-2
J: TRBJ2-7
DNA: TGTGCCAGCAGGCTAGCGGGACTTGACATATACGAGCAGTACTTC
CDR3: CASRLAGLDIYEQYF

D: TRBD2
size: .
V: TRBV7-9
J: TRBJ2-1
DNA: TGTGCCAGCAGCATCCCGGGAGGCAGGGAGCAGTTCTTC
CDR3: CASSIPGGREQFF

D: .
size: .
V: TRBV7-9
J: TRBJ2-7
DNA: TGTGCCAGCAGCTTAGAAGGCTTCAGGGGAGACGAGCAGTACTTC
CDR3: CASSLEGFRGDEQYF

D: TRBD2
size: .
V: TRBV5-1
J: TRBJ2-3
DNA: TGCGCCAGCACCCTGCGCGGACTAGCGGGAGCCACGCCCGCAGATACGCAGTATTTT
CDR3: CASTLRGLAGATPADTQYF

D: .
size: .
V: TRBV4-3
J: TRBJ2-3
DNA: TGCGCCAGCAGCCAAGGTAGAGGGACAGATACGCAGTATTTT
CDR3: CASSQGRGTDTQYF

D: .
size: .
V: TRBV29-1
J: TRBJ1-2
DNA: TGCAGCGTTGAAGATCGCCGGGGGGATGGCTACACCTTC
CDR3: CSVEDRRGDGYTF

D: TRBD1
size: .
V: TRBV7-8
J: TRBJ2-7
DNA: TGTGCCAGCAGCTGGCGACGGATCCGGGACAGGGATTACGAGCAGTACTTC
CDR3: CASSWRRIRDRDYEQYF

D: TRBD2
size: .
V: TRBV9
J: TRBJ2-3
DNA: TGTGCCAGCAGCGTAGGCAGCGGGAGGACAGATACGCAGTATTTT
CDR3: CASSVGSGRTDTQYF

D: TRBD2
size: few
V: TRBV5-6
J: TRBJ2-5
DNA: TGTGCCAGCAGGTACGGACTAGCGGGAGTAGAGACCCAGTACTTC
CDR3: CASRYGLAGVETQYF

D: TRBD1
size: .
V: TRBV6-5
J: TRBJ1-1
DNA: TGTGCCAGCAGTCCTCAACAGGGGAGCACTGAAGCTTTCTTT
CDR3: CASSPQQGSTEAFF

D: TRBD2
size: few
V: TRBV30
J: TRBJ2-3
DNA: TGTGCCTGGAGTGTCCCGACTAGCCTCACGAGCACAGATACGCAGTATTTT
CDR3: CAWSVPTSLTSTDTQYF

D: TRBD2
size: few
V: TRBV19
J: TRBJ2-1
DNA: TGTGCCAGTAGCCCCGGGACTAGCGGATACAATGAGCAGTTCTTC
CDR3: CASSPGTSGYNEQFF

D: .
size: .
V: TRBV5-1
J: TRBJ2-1
DNA: TGCGCCAGCAGCTTGTTGACAGATGTCTCTAATGAGCAGTTCTTC
CDR3: CASSLLTDVSNEQFF

D: TRBD2
size: .
V: TRBV9
J: TRBJ2-1
DNA: TGTGCCAGCAGCCCACGACTAGCGGGAGGGCCGTACAATGAGCAGTTCTTC
CDR3: CASSPRLAGGPYNEQFF

D: TRBD1
size: .
V: TRBV6-5
J: TRBJ2-5
DNA: TGTGCCAGCAGTCCCCGACAGGGAGTAAATACCCAGTACTTC
CDR3: CASSPRQGVNTQYF

D: .
size: .
V: TRBV11-3
J: TRBJ2-7
DNA: TGTGCCAGCAGCCCCGAGTCGGTCTTGCAGTACTTC
CDR3: CASSPESVLQYF

D: TRBD1
size: .
V: TRBV5-6
J: TRBJ1-5
DNA: TGTGCCAGCAGCTCGCTAGGGACAGGGAAAGATCAGCCCCAGCATTTT
CDR3: CASSSLGTGKDQPQHF

D: TRBD1
size: .
V: TRBV25-1
J: TRBJ1-4
DNA: TGTGCCAGCAGTGAATTAGGGACAGGGTATGAAAAACTGTTTTTT
CDR3: CASSELGTGYEKLFF

D: TRBD2
size: .
V: TRBV11-2
J: TRBJ2-1
DNA: TGTGCCAGCAGCATCAACCCCGGACTAGCGGACTACAATGAGCAGTTCTTC
CDR3: CASSINPGLADYNEQFF

D: .
size: .
V: TRBV3-1/TRBV3-2
J: TRBJ1-6
DNA: TGTGCCAGCAGCCCCTTAAATTCACCCCTCCACTTT
CDR3: CASSPLNSPLHF

D: .
size: .
V: TRBV30
J: TRBJ1-5
DNA: TGTGCCTGGAGTCTAGGGGGGGAAAAGCCCCAGCATTTT
CDR3: CAWSLGGEKPQHF

D: .
size: .
V: TRBV5-6
J: TRBJ1-5
DNA: TGTGCCAGCAGCTTGAGATCTGGGGCCGGTAGCAATCAGCCCCAGCATTTT
CDR3: CASSLRSGAGSNQPQHF

D: TRBD2
size: .
V: TRBV29-1
J: TRBJ2-2
DNA: TGCAGCATAAGACTAGCGGGAGGAGACACCGGGGAGCTGTTTTTT
CDR3: CSIRLAGGDTGELFF

D: .
size: .
V: TRBV4-2
J: TRBJ2-1
DNA: TGTGCCAGCAGCCAAACTAGCACAAACAATGAGCAGTTCTTC
CDR3: CASSQTSTNNEQFF

D: TRBD1
size: .
V: TRBV5-1
J: TRBJ2-5
DNA: TGCGCCAGCAGCCCGGGGGCAGGGGGCTGGGAGACCCAGTACTTC
CDR3: CASSPGAGGWETQYF

D: .
size: .
V: TRBV30
J: TRBJ1-5
DNA: TGTGCCTGGAGCGAGTCATTCGGACAGTTAAGCAATCAGCCCCAGCATTTT
CDR3: CAWSESFGQLSNQPQHF

D: .
size: .
V: TRBV18
J: TRBJ1-5
DNA: TGTGCCAGCTCACCACCGGGAGGTGATAGCAATCAGCCCCAGCATTTT
CDR3: CASSPPGGDSNQPQHF

D: TRBD1
size: .
V: TRBV2
J: TRBJ2-1
DNA: TGTGCCAGCAGTGATGTAGGGACAGGGAACAATGAGCAGTTCTTC
CDR3: CASSDVGTGNNEQFF

D: TRBD1
size: .
V: TRBV10-3
J: TRBJ1-4
DNA: TGTGCCATCAGTGAAGTGACAGGGCTGGGTGAAAAACTGTTTTTT
CDR3: CAISEVTGLGEKLFF